These T cell receptor beta chains were read from a single sample in a study of OX40 agonist ivuxolimab in advanced cancers. The repertoire was sequenced with immunoSEQ multiplex PCR; TCRdb's copy has only in-frame clones and lacks some. The table lists around 80,000 clones, more than 80% of them singletons. The sample consisted of CD4+ or CD8+ T cells sorted from blood, taken in a trial of the OX40 agonist ivuxolimab. The receptors were gathered from an adult with an advanced solid tumor such as melanoma, head and neck, liver or kidney cancer. Both conserved end residues are part of each CDR3. D genes are given only for firm matches. Size is omitted from some rows. Given values are once, few, many or a class for expanded clones.

J gene,clone size,D gene,V gene,CDR3 DNA,CDR3 protein
TRBJ1-1,NA,NA,TRBV19,TGTGCCAGTAGTGTACCTGGTCCGAACACTGAAGCTTTCTTT,CASSVPGPNTEAFF
TRBJ2-7,NA,TRBD1,TRBV15,TGTGCCACCAGCAGACACCTCCTAGACAGGGGAGGAAACGAGCAGTACTTC,CATSRHLLDRGGNEQYF
TRBJ2-1,NA,NA,TRBV18,TGTGCCAGCTCCGGGTATGAGCAGTTCTTC,CASSGYEQFF
TRBJ2-7,NA,NA,TRBV5-1,TGCGCCAGCAGCTTGGCCCCATCTACAGGGTCCTACGAGCAGTACTTC,CASSLAPSTGSYEQYF
TRBJ2-2,NA,NA,TRBV9,TGTGCCAGCAGCGTAGTTTGGGACACCGGGGAGCTGTTTTTT,CASSVVWDTGELFF
TRBJ1-2,few,NA,TRBV2,TGTGCCAGCAGTGACCCGACGGAGCAGGCTGGCTACACCTTC,CASSDPTEQAGYTF
TRBJ2-3,NA,NA,TRBV28,TGTGCCAGCAGCCGTCCTGGGCGCGACAGCTCTAGCACAGATACGCAGTATTTT,CASSRPGRDSSSTDTQYF
TRBJ1-4,NA,NA,TRBV7-2,TGTGCCAGCACCACCCCAGCCTTTTCACGGGAACTGTTTTTT,CASTTPAFSRELFF
TRBJ1-2,few,NA,TRBV7-2,TGTGCCAGCAGCTTAGGGCCGGATTATGGCTACACCTTC,CASSLGPDYGYTF
TRBJ1-6,once,NA,TRBV19,TGTGCCAGTAGTCAGGGCTTTAGGACCTATAATTCACCCCTCCACTTT,CASSQGFRTYNSPLHF
TRBJ1-4,NA,NA,TRBV5-1,TGCGCCAGCACCGCGGACACCCAAGGAAAACTGTTTTTT,CASTADTQGKLFF
TRBJ1-2,NA,NA,TRBV7-9,TGTGCCAGCAGCTTAGCGTCCGGGAACTATGGCTACACCTTC,CASSLASGNYGYTF
TRBJ2-3,NA,TRBD2,TRBV11-2,TGTGCCAGCAGCTTTCACACTAGCGGGGATACGCAGTATTTT,CASSFHTSGDTQYF
TRBJ1-5,NA,NA,TRBV5-1,TGCGCCAGCAGCCCGGGACTCAATCAGCCCCAGCATTTT,CASSPGLNQPQHF
TRBJ2-7,NA,NA,TRBV27,TGTGCCAGCAGGGACGGCTCCTCCTACGAGCAGTACTTC,CASRDGSSYEQYF
TRBJ2-3,NA,NA,TRBV7-9,TGTGCCAGCAGCCGTGTTGATACGCAGTATTTT,CASSRVDTQYF
TRBJ2-7,NA,NA,TRBV29-1,TGCAGCGTTGCCGGGACGGGGTCCTACGAGCAGTACTTC,CSVAGTGSYEQYF
TRBJ1-5,few,NA,TRBV28,TGTGCCAGCAGCTGGGGACGGGGAGATCAGCCCCAGCATTTT,CASSWGRGDQPQHF
TRBJ2-2,NA,NA,TRBV7-2,TGTGCCAGCAGCTTAATAGGGGCCGGGGAGCTGTTTTTT,CASSLIGAGELFF
TRBJ1-5,NA,NA,TRBV28,TGTGCCACCGCCTTCCAGGGACTTTTGAGCAATCAGCCCCAGCATTTT,CATAFQGLLSNQPQHF
TRBJ1-1,once,NA,TRBV28,TGTGCCAGCAGTTCTCAGAGTAACACTGAAGCTTTCTTT,CASSSQSNTEAFF